A selection of T cell receptor beta chains follows, all from one sample in a study of CD8+CD57+ T cells in acquired aplastic anemia. TCRdb redid the calling of the reads with MiXCR, one entry per CDR3 protein. The repertoire holds 200,000 or so distinct CDR3 sequences, over 55% seen once, with roughly 62% in the top ten. Source material: sorted CD4+, CD8+, or CD8+CD57+ T cells (not recorded which) from PBMCs. The receptors here all came from a human donor with aplastic anemia. CDR3s leave out the opening cysteine and the closing phenylalanine or tryptophan. A D gene is named only where the DNA matches it firmly. Some rows mark clone size as missing; the rest say once, few, many or name a class of expanded clone.

D: TRBD1; V: TRBV7-9; size: few; J: TRBJ2-1; CDR3: ASSLYAGGHNEQF
D: .; V: TRBV9; size: .; J: TRBJ2-2; CDR3: ASSKGTLNTGELF
D: .; V: TRBV9; size: .; J: TRBJ2-7; CDR3: ASSGPASGLSYEQY
D: .; V: TRBV20-1; size: .; J: TRBJ2-1; CDR3: SAGNRGRTTNEQF
D: .; V: TRBV5-1; size: .; J: TRBJ2-2; CDR3: ASSPGVTSDTGELF
D: TRBD1; V: TRBV4-1; size: .; J: TRBJ2-6; CDR3: ASSRHLDRVPGANVLT
D: TRBD2; V: TRBV12-3/TRBV12-4; size: .; J: TRBJ2-3; CDR3: ASSDIAGTQY
D: .; V: TRBV7-7; size: .; J: TRBJ2-2; CDR3: ASSPNFAGTGELF
D: .; V: TRBV29-1; size: .; J: TRBJ1-2; CDR3: SVESKRNYGYT
D: TRBD1; V: TRBV7-9; size: .; J: TRBJ1-5; CDR3: ASSLVGRGSNQPQH
D: .; V: TRBV7-8; size: few; J: TRBJ2-5; CDR3: ASSLARGQETQY
D: .; V: TRBV24-1; size: .; J: TRBJ2-1; CDR3: ATSDPLTGANEQF